This T cell receptor (beta chain) was found in a study of Graves' ophthalmopathy and Graves' hyperthyroidism. With 3 bases clipped from V and 2 bases from J, the junction kept 7 bases outside the gene matches. The germline V gene has CDR1 SGHRS and CDR2 YFSETQ. The CDR3 spans 16 residues. The authors amplified TCR beta CDR3 regions, and they did so from RNA transcripts for repertoire sequencing. Scientists carried out first-round RT-PCR using HTBI primers and then a second-round multiplex PCR. A single record per CDR3 protein comes from TCRdb applying MiXCR to the multiplex PCR reads. This table holds about 590,000 distinct CDR3 sequences, approximately 37% found once.

V is TRBV5-1 and J is TRBJ2-3; the match to TRBD2 covers 9 bases. This clonotype was obtained from an adult man with Graves' hyperthyroidism. Specimen: peripheral blood or thyroid tissue (not recorded which). The DNA of the CDR3 is TGCGCCAGCAGCTCGATTAGCGGGGGCCCCACAGATACGCAGTATTTT. Translation gives CASSSISGGPTDTQYF. Looking up the rest from reference TRBV5-1 and TRBJ2-3 gives the full variable domain: KAGVTQTPRYLIKTRGQQVTLSCSPISGHRSVSWYQQTPGQGLQFLFEYFSETQRNKGNFPGRFSGRQFSNSRSEMNVSTLELGDSALYLCASSSISGGPTDTQYFGPGTRLTVL.